What follows are 5 T cell receptor beta chains derived from one specimen sequenced in a study of T cells in Graves' hyperthyroidism and ophthalmopathy. Template material for amplifying TCR beta CDR3 regions consisted of RNA transcripts. TCR CDR3 underwent first-round RT-PCR with the HTBI primer set. A single record per CDR3 protein comes from TCRdb applying MiXCR to the multiplex PCR reads. Of 500,000 to 600,000 distinct CDR3 sequences listed, about 45% are singletons. Sequencing input: peripheral blood or thyroid tissue (not recorded which). The source of these receptors is a woman younger than 30 with Graves' hyperthyroidism.

This clonotype was counted only a few times. The J gene is TRBJ1-1, the V gene TRBV13; no clear D. CDR1 is PRHDT and CDR2 is FYEKMQ in the germline V gene (reference sequence). The CDR3 runs to 15 residues. The germline V and J ends were trimmed by 5 bases and 2 bases, with 15 bases remaining between them. Here the CDR3 reads CASSEWVQANTEAFF. In nucleotides, the CDR3 is TGTGCCAGCAGCGAGTGGGTCCAGGCTAACACTGAAGCTTTCTTT. Full variable domain (rest looked up from reference TRBV13 and TRBJ1-1): AAGVIQSPRHLIKEKRETATLKCYPIPRHDTVYWYQQGPGQDPQFLISFYEKMQSDKGSIPDRFSAQQFSDYHSELNMSSLELGDSALYFCASSEWVQANTEAFFGQGTRLTVV.

DNA for the CDR3: TGCAGCTTGAATCAGGGGGACGCTTTCTTT. Translation gives CSLNQGDAFF. V usage is TRBV29-1 and J usage is TRBJ1-1; 7 bases align to TRBD1. Germline CDR1 SQVTM, CDR2 ANQGSEA. Trimming cost V 8 bases and J 11 bases; bases outside gene matches: 8. CDR3 size: 10 residues. The full variable domain, completed using reference TRBV29-1 and TRBJ1-1, is SAVISQKPSRDICQRGTSLTIQCQVDSQVTMMFWYRQQPGQSLTLIATANQGSEATYESGFVIDKFPISRPNLTFSTLTVSNMSPEDSSIYLCSLNQGDAFFGQGTRLTVV.

This clonotype was seen many times. This chain links TRBV2 with TRBJ2-5, with 11 bases matching TRBD2. The V gene end was trimmed by 4 bases and the J gene end by 4 bases; junction bases not matched to a gene: 5. There are 15 residues in the CDR3. Germline lookup yields CDR1 SNHLY and CDR2 FYNNEI. The CDR3 DNA reads as TGTGCCAGCAGTGCGAACGGACTAGCGGGAGAGACCCAGTACTTC. It is translated as CASSANGLAGETQYF.

The rearrangement links TRBV24-1 to TRBJ2-7, with D hard to call. With the DNA end fitting TRBJ2-1 better, the J assignment may be wrong. The CDR3 loop spans 12 amino acids. Germline V CDR1 and CDR2: KGHDR, SFDVKD. The CDR3 region has the DNA TGTGCCACCATTTCCGGAGAGAATGAGCAGTTCTTC. Protein product: CATISGENEQFF.

This clonotype was detected many times. The chain carries TRBV10-3 and TRBJ2-6; no firm D call. The germline gives CDR1 ENHRY, CDR2 SYGVKD. V was cut by 7 bases and J by 2 bases, with 0 bases left in between. CDR3 length: 11 residues. DNA of the CDR3: TGTGCCATCACTGGGGCCAACGTCCTGACTTTC. Encoded protein: CAITGANVLTF.